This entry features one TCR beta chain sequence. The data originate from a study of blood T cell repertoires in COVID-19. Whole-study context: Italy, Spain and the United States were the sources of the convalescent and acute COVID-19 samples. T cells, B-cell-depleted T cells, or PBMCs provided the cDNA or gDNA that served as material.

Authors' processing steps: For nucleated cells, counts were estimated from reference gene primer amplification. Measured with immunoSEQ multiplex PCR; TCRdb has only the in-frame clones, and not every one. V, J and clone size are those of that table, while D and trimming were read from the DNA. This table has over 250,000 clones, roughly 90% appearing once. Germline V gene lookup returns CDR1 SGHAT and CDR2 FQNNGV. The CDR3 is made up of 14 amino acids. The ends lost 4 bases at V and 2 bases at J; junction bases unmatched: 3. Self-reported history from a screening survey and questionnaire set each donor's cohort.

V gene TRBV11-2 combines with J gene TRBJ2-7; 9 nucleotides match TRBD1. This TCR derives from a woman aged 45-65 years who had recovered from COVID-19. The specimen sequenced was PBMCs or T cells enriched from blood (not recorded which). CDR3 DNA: TGTGCCAGCAGCTGGGGACAGGGTACCTACGAGCAGTACTTC. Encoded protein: CASSWGQGTYEQYF. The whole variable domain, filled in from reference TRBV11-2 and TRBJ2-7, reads EAGVAQSPRYKIIEKRQSVAFWCNPISGHATLYWYQQILGQGPKLLIQFQNNGVVDDSQLPKDRFSAERLKGVDSTLKIQPAKLEDSAVYLCASSWGQGTYEQYFGPGTRLTVT.